These 32 T cell receptor beta chains share one sample of origin, sequenced in a study of cytomegalovirus exposure and HLA in healthy donors (TCRdb year 2017). The receptor library was made with the immunoSEQ multiplex PCR assay. The multiplex PCR relied on a mix of 60 forward primers for TCR Vbeta segments and 13 reverse primers for TCR Jbeta segments. TCRdb obtained this table from immuneACCESS and retained in-frame rearrangements with V and J assigned. These tables miss some clones; where compared with another copy, unresolved V genes account for less than half of the shortfall, and the remainder is unexplained. This sample has about 86,000 clones in its table, and more than 75% of those were observed once. The ten largest clones represent roughly 14% of the sample. The sequenced material came from PBMCs. The receptors derive from a woman aged 40 to 55 in good health and CMV-seropositive.

This chain joins TRBV21-1 and TRBJ2-7; the table's D call of TRBD2 was not tested on the DNA. TRBV21-1 is tagged as a pseudogene. The CDR3 is made up of 10 amino acids. Written as DNA, the CDR3 is TGTGCCAGCAGCAAACTCGAGCAGTACTTC. This encodes CASSKLEQYF.

This chain links TRBV2 with TRBJ1-2, with a possible D match to TRBD1 (6 bases). The CDR3 consists of 15 residues. CDR1 and CDR2 (germline): SNHLY, FYNNEI. Trimming took off 6 bases at V and 1 base at J, with 15 bases between the two ends. In DNA form, the CDR3 reads TGTGCCAGCAGCCCTTCAGGGGCGAGTAACTATGGCTACACCTTC. Protein sequence: CASSPSGASNYGYTF.

J is TRBJ1-6 and V is TRBV19; tentative D call: TRBD1 (5 bases). Germline V lookup: CDR1 LNHDA, CDR2 SQIVND (reference sequence). This CDR3 has 13 amino acids. Trimming pared 4 bases from V and 9 bases from J, leaving 10 bases between. The CDR3 nucleotides read TGTGCCAGTAGTAGCCAGGGACTTTCACCCCTCCACTTT. It is translated as CASSSQGLSPLHF.

The J gene is TRBJ2-5, the V gene TRBV30, with 9 bases identical to TRBD1. TRBJ2-7 matches the DNA end more closely, so the J call is doubtful. Germline-derived CDR1 and CDR2 are GTSNPN and SVGIG (reference sequence). The CDR3 runs to 14 residues. In DNA, the CDR3 is TGTGCCTGGGGTATGGGACAGGGCCCCGGCGAGCAGTACTTC. Residues: CAWGMGQGPGEQYF.

The chain is built from TRBV6-6 and TRBJ2-7; D is undetermined. This CDR3 region has 16 residues. Trimming took 0 bases from V and 0 from J, leaving 12 bases between them. From germline, CDR1 is MNHNY and CDR2 SVGAGI (reference sequence). The CDR3 reads CASSYSISLLSYEQYF. In DNA form, the CDR3 reads TGTGCCAGCAGTTACTCGATCTCTCTACTCTCCTACGAGCAGTACTTC.

The chain combines TRBV5-8 with TRBJ1-5; 10 positions match TRBD1. V was pared by 4 bases and J by 2 bases, with 6 bases of the junction left unmatched. Germline lookup yields CDR1 SGHTS and CDR2 YDEGEE. The CDR3 spans 16 residues. The CDR3 spells CASSPDRGQGNQPQHF. The CDR3 DNA reads as TGTGCCAGCAGCCCAGACAGGGGGCAAGGCAATCAGCCCCAGCATTTT.

The V call is TRBV9, the J call TRBJ2-2; 8 bases map to TRBD1. Germline lookup yields CDR1 SGDLS and CDR2 YYNGEE. The CDR3 covers 16 residues. The junction had 8 bases not matched to a gene; V was cut back by 0 bases and J by 7 bases. The CDR3 protein is CASSVVFTGGIGELFF. CDR3 coding DNA: TGTGCCAGCAGCGTAGTTTTCACAGGGGGGATCGGGGAGCTGTTTTTT.

CDR3 amino acids: CASSDTGGSYNEQFF. The CDR3 coding sequence is TGTGCCAGCAGCGACACAGGGGGGAGCTACAATGAGCAGTTCTTC. The chain carries TRBV5-5 and TRBJ2-1; TRBD1 aligns across 8 bases. The V gene's germline CDR1 is SGHKS and CDR2 YYEKEE (reference sequence). After removal of 4 bases from V and 3 bases from J, the junction contained 6 bases not matched to a gene. The CDR3 spans 15 residues.

This clone turned up a few times. The chain employs TRBV29-1 and TRBJ1-2; TRBD1 aligns across 9 bases. Germline values: CDR1 SQVTM, CDR2 ANQGSEA. The CDR3 spans 13 residues. J gave up 6 bases and V 3 bases, and 5 bases lay outside the gene matches. CDR3 loop: CSVDRDRAHGYTF. CDR3 nucleotides: TGCAGCGTTGACCGGGACAGGGCTCATGGCTACACCTTC.

The chain employs TRBV5-6 and TRBJ2-5, with D uncertain. This CDR3 region has 14 residues. CDR1 is SGHDT and CDR2 is YYEEEE in the germline V gene. V lost 0 bases and J lost 2, with 8 bases in between. The CDR3 region is CASSLVLEQETQYF. The CDR3 coding sequence is TGTGCCAGCAGCTTGGTCCTAGAGCAAGAGACCCAGTACTTC.

The V gene is TRBV2, the J gene TRBJ1-4, with D possibly being TRBD1 (6 bases). The V and J ends lost 6 bases and 4 bases respectively, with 15 bases between them. CDR3 size: 15 residues. Germline CDR1 SNHLY, CDR2 FYNNEI. The CDR3: CASRRGQLNNEKLFF. As DNA, the CDR3 is TGTGCCAGCAGGCGAGGACAGCTCAATAATGAAAAACTGTTTTTT.

The gene calls are TRBV28 and TRBJ2-7, with 8 bases fitting TRBD1. Germline lookup yields CDR1 MDHEN and CDR2 SYDVKM. Trimming at V came to 8 bases and at J to 7 bases, leaving 10 bases not matched to a gene. This CDR3 spans 13 amino acids. The CDR3 sequence: CASRPRGRREQYF. CDR3 bases: TGTGCCAGCCGACCCAGGGGGCGGCGGGAGCAGTACTTC.

The rearrangement joins TRBV19 to TRBJ1-2; D unresolved. Per germline, CDR1 LNHDA and CDR2 SQIVND (reference sequence). The CDR3 covers 15 residues. Trimming took 9 bases from V and 7 from J, leaving 24 bases between them. CDR3 sequence (DNA): TGTGCCAGCAGGAATCCCGGAGGCAGCATGGGTGGCTACACCTTC. This sequence encodes CASRNPGGSMGGYTF. The entire variable domain, with the rest obtained from reference TRBV19 and TRBJ1-2, is as follows: DGGITQSPKYLFRKEGQNVTLSCEQNLNHDAMYWYRQDPGQGLRLIYYSQIVNDFQKGDIAEGYSVSREKKESFPLTVTSAQKNPTAFYLCASRNPGGSMGGYTFGSGTRLTVV.

The chain joins TRBV19 to TRBJ1-4; 9 positions agree with TRBD1. The V gene end was trimmed by 5 bases and the J gene end by 8 bases; junction bases not matched to a gene: 6. The germline CDR1 and CDR2 sequences are LNHDA and SQIVND (reference sequence). This CDR3 is 14 amino acids long. Here the CDR3 DNA reads TGTGCCAGTAGTTCACAGGGGGCAGGGGAAAAACTGTTTTTT. Protein product: CASSSQGAGEKLFF.

This chain links TRBV7-9 with TRBJ2-3; 7 bases match TRBD2. CDR1 and CDR2 from the germline V gene are SEHNR and FQNEAQ (reference sequence). This CDR3 has 15 residues. Unmatched junction bases numbered 3, after V lost 1 base and J lost 2 bases. The DNA for the CDR3 is TGTGCCAGCAGCTTAGTGGGAGGGCTCACAGATACGCAGTATTTT. This translates into CASSLVGGLTDTQYF. The full variable domain, with the rest looked up from reference TRBV7-9 and TRBJ2-3, is DTGVSQNPRHKITKRGQNVTFRCDPISEHNRLYWYRQTLGQGPEFLTYFQNEAQLEKSRLLSDRFSAERPKGSFSTLEIQRTEQGDSAMYLCASSLVGGLTDTQYFGPGTRLTVL.

The chain recombines TRBV7-8 with TRBJ2-7; D ambiguous. CDR3 length equals 13 residues. V dropped 3 bases and J dropped 4 bases, with 10 bases sitting between them. CDR1 and CDR2 from the germline V gene are SGHVS and FQNEAQ. The CDR3 region is CASSFTESYEQYF. The DNA for the CDR3 is TGTGCCAGCAGCTTTACTGAATCGTACGAGCAGTACTTC.

Only one count was recorded for this clone. This chain connects TRBV5-1 to TRBJ2-7; D uncertain. This CDR3 has 15 amino acids. Germline assignment: CDR1 SGHRS and CDR2 YFSETQ. Trimming stripped 4 bases from V and 2 bases from J, with 16 bases between. The CDR3 DNA reads as TGCGCCAGCAGCCCCCTACGGGTACCTACCTACGAGCAGTACTTC. Translated: CASSPLRVPTYEQYF.

The rearrangement uses TRBV19 and TRBJ1-2; 7 bases agree with TRBD1. V lost 7 bases and J lost 4; bases outside the gene matches: 6. The CDR3 spans 13 residues. Germline assignment: CDR1 LNHDA and CDR2 SQIVND (reference sequence). CDR3 nucleotides: TGTGCCAGTACCCGGACAGGAGGCTATGGCTACACCTTC. This sequence encodes CASTRTGGYGYTF.

The chain joins TRBV7-9 to TRBJ2-3, with D perhaps matching TRBD2 (5 bases). V shed 1 base and J shed 0 bases, with 11 bases lying between them. The CDR3 totals 16 residues. Germline V gene lookup returns CDR1 SEHNR and CDR2 FQNEAQ (reference sequence). This chain's CDR3 is CASSLDRGRSTDTQYF. CDR3 DNA sequence: TGTGCCAGCAGCTTAGACCGTGGGAGAAGCACAGATACGCAGTATTTT.

The chain carries TRBV30 and TRBJ1-5; a possible D gene is TRBD1 (6 bases). The CDR3 consists of 14 residues. The germline gives CDR1 GTSNPN, CDR2 SVGIG (reference sequence). The V and J ends lost 4 bases and 3 bases respectively, with 13 bases between them. The CDR3 loop is CAWKRQAVNQPQHF. DNA for the CDR3: TGTGCCTGGAAGCGACAGGCGGTCAATCAGCCCCAGCATTTT.

This sequence joins TRBV28 and TRBJ1-2; the D is unclear. Trimming removed 5 bases at V and 8 bases at J, with 15 bases between. Germline CDR1 MDHEN, CDR2 SYDVKM. The CDR3 spans 13 residues. CDR3 sequence reads: CASSTPPEQGYTF. The DNA of the CDR3 is TGTGCCAGCAGTACCCCCCCGGAGCAGGGCTACACCTTC.

The chain links TRBV28 to TRBJ1-3; the D is unclear. Trimming cost V 11 bases and J 0 bases, with 5 bases left between them. Per the germline V gene, CDR1 is MDHEN and CDR2 is SYDVKM. CDR3 length: 11 amino acids. Here the CDR3 DNA reads TGTGCCGTACTCTCTGGAAACACCATATATTTT. This gives the protein CAVLSGNTIYF.

The chain carries TRBV25-1 and TRBJ1-1; 9 nucleotides match TRBD1. Germline V lookup: CDR1 MGHDK, CDR2 SYGVNS. CDR3 length: 18 amino acids. V was pared by 4 bases and J by 0 bases, with 12 bases of the junction left unmatched. CDR3 DNA: TGTGCCAGCAGTGGCGGTAGACAGGGGGAGGTAATGAACACTGAAGCTTTCTTT. Its translation: CASSGGRQGEVMNTEAFF.

This chain connects TRBV27 to TRBJ1-1; TRBD1 is a possible D gene (6 bases). The CDR3 sequence is 11 residues long. V was pared by 3 bases and J by 8 bases, with 7 bases between. Germline CDR1 and CDR2: MNHEY and SMNVEV (reference sequence). Written as DNA, the CDR3 is TGTGCCAGCAGTTTGGGACACGAAGCTTTCTTT. This translates into CASSLGHEAFF.

The chain combines TRBV5-6 with TRBJ2-1; 11 positions agree with TRBD2. V was clipped by 4 bases and J by 7 bases; unmatched bases: 13. Looked up from germline, CDR1 is SGHDT and CDR2 is YYEEEE. The CDR3 loop spans 17 amino acids. CDR3 sequence reads: CASSEQILAGGGNEQFF. The CDR3 bases are TGTGCCAGCAGCGAACAAATATTAGCGGGAGGGGGTAATGAGCAGTTCTTC. Together with reference TRBV5-6 and TRBJ2-1, the CDR3 gives the full variable domain: DAGVTQSPTHLIKTRGQQVTLRCSPKSGHDTVSWYQQALGQGPQFIFQYYEEEERQRGNFPDRFSGHQFPNYSSELNVNALLLGDSALYLCASSEQILAGGGNEQFFGPGTRLTVL.

The CDR3 nucleotides read TGTGCCAGCAGTCCATTGGGACAGGGTAGCACAGATACGCAGTATTTT. Protein: CASSPLGQGSTDTQYF. V usage is TRBV27 and J usage is TRBJ2-3; the match to TRBD1 covers 9 bases. This CDR3 comprises 16 residues. Germline CDR1 reads MNHEY; CDR2 reads SMNVEV (reference sequence). With 5 bases clipped from V and 0 bases from J, the junction kept 6 bases outside the gene matches.

The chain combines TRBV30 with TRBJ1-1; 10 nucleotides agree with TRBD1. This CDR3 contains 18 residues. Trimming cost V 4 bases and J 0 bases; bases outside gene matches: 14. CDR1 is GTSNPN and CDR2 is SVGIG in the germline V gene (reference sequence). The DNA for the CDR3 is TGTGCCTGGACCGGGACAGGGGTCTCCCTCAGCATGAACACTGAAGCTTTCTTT. Protein sequence: CAWTGTGVSLSMNTEAFF.

The rearrangement joins TRBV19 to TRBJ2-4, with no clear D. Deletions cut 1 base from V and 0 bases from J, with 16 bases between. CDR3 length: 18 amino acids. From germline, CDR1 is LNHDA and CDR2 SQIVND (reference sequence). The CDR3 protein is CASSIVTPPSIAKNIQYF. The CDR3 bases are TGTGCCAGTAGTATAGTAACCCCACCTTCTATAGCCAAAAACATTCAGTACTTC.

This clone has a handful of counts. CDR3 protein: CASSKGQGNYEQYF. CDR3 DNA: TGTGCCAGCAGCAAGGGACAGGGAAACTACGAGCAGTACTTC. The rearrangement links TRBV21-1 to TRBJ2-7; the listed D gene, TRBD1, was not tested against the DNA. TRBV21-1 is a pseudogene locus. CDR3 size: 14 residues.

The chain carries TRBV27 and TRBJ2-7, with a possible D match to TRBD1 (5 bases). The germline V and J ends were trimmed by 6 bases and 2 bases, with 14 bases remaining between them. The CDR3 is 14 residues long. CDR1 is MNHEY, CDR2 SMNVEV, per germline (reference sequence). The CDR3 DNA sequence: TGTGCCAGCAGACCCCTTGACAGCACCTACGAGCAGTACTTC. This sequence encodes CASRPLDSTYEQYF.

This clone was seen a handful of times. The rearrangement uses TRBV27 and TRBJ2-7; 10 bases map to TRBD2. V was clipped by 5 bases and J by 7 bases; unmatched bases: 8. Germline V gene data show CDR1 as MNHEY and CDR2 as SMNVEV (reference sequence). The CDR3 has 14 residues. The CDR3 sequence is CASSHQGLAYEQYF. CDR3 DNA sequence: TGTGCCAGCAGTCACCAGGGACTAGCGTATGAGCAGTACTTC.

This clone appeared once. The chain has TRBV4-3 and TRBJ2-7; TRBD2 is a possible D gene (5 bases). The V gene's germline CDR1 is LGHNA and CDR2 YSLEER. The CDR3 spans 16 residues. Trimming removed 4 bases at V and 7 bases at J, with 23 bases between. CDR3 nucleotides: TGCGCCAGCAGCCCCGGACCCGGACTGGGCATGGGTGAGCAGTACTTC. This gives the protein CASSPGPGLGMGEQYF.